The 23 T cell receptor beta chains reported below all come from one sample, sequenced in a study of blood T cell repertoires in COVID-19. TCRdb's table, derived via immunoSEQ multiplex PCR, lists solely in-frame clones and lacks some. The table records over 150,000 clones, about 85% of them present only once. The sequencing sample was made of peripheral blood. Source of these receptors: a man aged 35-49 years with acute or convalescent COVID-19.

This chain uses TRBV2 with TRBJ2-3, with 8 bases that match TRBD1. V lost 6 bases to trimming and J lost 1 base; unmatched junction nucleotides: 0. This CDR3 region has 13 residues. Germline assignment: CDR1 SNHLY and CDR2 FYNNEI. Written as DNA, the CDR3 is TGTGCCAGCAGGACAGGGGGCACAGATACGCAGTATTTT. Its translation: CASRTGGTDTQYF.

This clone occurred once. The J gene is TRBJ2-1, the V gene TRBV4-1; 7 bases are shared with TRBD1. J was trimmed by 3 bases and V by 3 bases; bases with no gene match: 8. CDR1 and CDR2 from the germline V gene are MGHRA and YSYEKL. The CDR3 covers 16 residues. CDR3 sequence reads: CASSQAPGQLYNEQFF. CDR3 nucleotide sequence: TGCGCCAGCAGCCAGGCCCCGGGACAGCTCTACAATGAGCAGTTCTTC.

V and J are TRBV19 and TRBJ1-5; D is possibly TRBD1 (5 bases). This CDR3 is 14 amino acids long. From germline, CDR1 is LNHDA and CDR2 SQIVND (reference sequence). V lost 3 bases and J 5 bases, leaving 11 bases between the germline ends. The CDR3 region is CASSIQGGYQPQHF. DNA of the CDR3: TGTGCCAGTAGTATCCAGGGTGGTTATCAGCCCCAGCATTTT.

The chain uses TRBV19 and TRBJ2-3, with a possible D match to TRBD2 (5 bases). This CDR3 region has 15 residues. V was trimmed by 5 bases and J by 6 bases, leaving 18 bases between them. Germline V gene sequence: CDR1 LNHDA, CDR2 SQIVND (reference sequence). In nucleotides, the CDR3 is TGTGCCAGTAGTTCGCAGGCCCGAGGGTCGGATACGCAGTATTTT. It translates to CASSSQARGSDTQYF.

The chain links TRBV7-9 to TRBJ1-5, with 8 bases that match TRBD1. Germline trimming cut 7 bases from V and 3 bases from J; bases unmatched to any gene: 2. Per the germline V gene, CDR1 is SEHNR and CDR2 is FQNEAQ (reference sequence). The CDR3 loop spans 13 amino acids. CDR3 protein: CASNRGANQPQHF. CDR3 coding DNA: TGTGCCAGCAACAGGGGGGCCAATCAGCCCCAGCATTTT.

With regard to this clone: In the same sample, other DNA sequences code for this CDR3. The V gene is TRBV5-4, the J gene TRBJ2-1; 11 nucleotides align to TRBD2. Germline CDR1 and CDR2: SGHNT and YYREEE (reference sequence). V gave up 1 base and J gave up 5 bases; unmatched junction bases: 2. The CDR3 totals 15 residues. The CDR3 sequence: CASSLLAGGDNEQFF. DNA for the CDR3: TGTGCCAGCAGCTTGTTAGCGGGGGGGGACAATGAGCAGTTCTTC.

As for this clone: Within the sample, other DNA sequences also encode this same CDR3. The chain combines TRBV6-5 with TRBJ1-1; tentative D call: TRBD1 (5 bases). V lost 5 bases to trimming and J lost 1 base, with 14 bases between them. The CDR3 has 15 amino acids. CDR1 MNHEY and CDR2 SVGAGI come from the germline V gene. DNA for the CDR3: TGTGCCAGCAGTAGTCCAGGGAGGTGGAACACTGAAGCTTTCTTT. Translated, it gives CASSSPGRWNTEAFF.

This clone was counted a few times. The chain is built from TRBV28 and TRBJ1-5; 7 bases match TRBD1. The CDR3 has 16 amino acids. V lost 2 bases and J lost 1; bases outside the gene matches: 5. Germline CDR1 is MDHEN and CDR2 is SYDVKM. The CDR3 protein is CASSLPTTGSNQPQHF. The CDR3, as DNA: TGTGCCAGCAGTTTACCTACGACAGGGAGCAATCAGCCCCAGCATTTT.

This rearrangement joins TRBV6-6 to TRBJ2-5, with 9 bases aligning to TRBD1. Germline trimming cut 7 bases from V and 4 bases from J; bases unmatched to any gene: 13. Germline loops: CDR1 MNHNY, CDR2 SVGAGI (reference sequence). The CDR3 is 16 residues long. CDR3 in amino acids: CASISFTGGAGETQYF. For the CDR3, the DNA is TGTGCCAGCATTAGTTTCACAGGGGGCGCGGGAGAGACCCAGTACTTC.

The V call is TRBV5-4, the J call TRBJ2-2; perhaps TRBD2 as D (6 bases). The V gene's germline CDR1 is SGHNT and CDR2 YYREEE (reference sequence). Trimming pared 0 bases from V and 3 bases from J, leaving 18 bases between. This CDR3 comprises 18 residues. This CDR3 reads CASSLDLRDSRDTGELFF. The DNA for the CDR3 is TGTGCCAGCAGCTTGGATCTTCGGGACTCCCGGGACACCGGGGAGCTGTTTTTT. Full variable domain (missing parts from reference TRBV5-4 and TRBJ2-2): ETGVTQSPTHLIKTRGQQVTLRCSSQSGHNTVSWYQQALGQGPQFIFQYYREEENGRGNFPPRFSGLQFPNYSSELNVNALELDDSALYLCASSLDLRDSRDTGELFFGEGSRLTVL.

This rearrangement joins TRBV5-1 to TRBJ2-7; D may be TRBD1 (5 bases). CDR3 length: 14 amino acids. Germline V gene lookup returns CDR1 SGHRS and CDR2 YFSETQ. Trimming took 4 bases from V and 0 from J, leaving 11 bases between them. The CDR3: CASSLDNRSYEQYF. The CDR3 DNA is TGCGCCAGCAGCCTGGACAACCGCTCCTACGAGCAGTACTTC. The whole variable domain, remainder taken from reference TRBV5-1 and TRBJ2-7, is KAGVTQTPRYLIKTRGQQVTLSCSPISGHRSVSWYQQTPGQGLQFLFEYFSETQRNKGNFPGRFSGRQFSNSRSEMNVSTLELGDSALYLCASSLDNRSYEQYFGPGTRLTVT.

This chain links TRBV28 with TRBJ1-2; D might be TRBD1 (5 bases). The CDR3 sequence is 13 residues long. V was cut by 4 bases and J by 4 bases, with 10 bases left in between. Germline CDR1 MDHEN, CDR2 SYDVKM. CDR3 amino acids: CASSWGRSYGYTF. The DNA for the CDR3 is TGTGCCAGCAGTTGGGGCAGGAGCTATGGCTACACCTTC.

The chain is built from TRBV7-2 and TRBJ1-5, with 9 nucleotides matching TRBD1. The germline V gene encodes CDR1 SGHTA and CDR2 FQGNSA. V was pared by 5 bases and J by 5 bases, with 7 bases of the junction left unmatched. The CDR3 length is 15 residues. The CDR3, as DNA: TGTGCCAGCAGCACCCCGGACAGGGGCCATCAGCCCCAGCATTTT. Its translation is CASSTPDRGHQPQHF.

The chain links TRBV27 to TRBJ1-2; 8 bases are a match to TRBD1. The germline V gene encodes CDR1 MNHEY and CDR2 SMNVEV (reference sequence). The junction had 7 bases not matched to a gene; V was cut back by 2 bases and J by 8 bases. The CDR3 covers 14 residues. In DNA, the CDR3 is TGTGCCAGCAGTTTAAACAGGGGGGCTGAGGGCTACACCTTC. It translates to CASSLNRGAEGYTF.

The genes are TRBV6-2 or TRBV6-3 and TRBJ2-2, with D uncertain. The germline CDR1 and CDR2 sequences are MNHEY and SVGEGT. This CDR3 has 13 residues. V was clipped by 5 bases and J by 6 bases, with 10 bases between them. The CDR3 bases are TGTGCCAGCAGTGCTCAGTCCCCCGGGGAGCTGTTTTTT. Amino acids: CASSAQSPGELFF.

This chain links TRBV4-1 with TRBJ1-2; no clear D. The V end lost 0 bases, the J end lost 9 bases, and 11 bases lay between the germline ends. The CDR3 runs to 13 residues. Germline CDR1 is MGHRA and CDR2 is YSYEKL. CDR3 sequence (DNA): TGCGCCAGCAGCCAAGAGGAGGGAGCTAGCTACACCTTC. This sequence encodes CASSQEEGASYTF.

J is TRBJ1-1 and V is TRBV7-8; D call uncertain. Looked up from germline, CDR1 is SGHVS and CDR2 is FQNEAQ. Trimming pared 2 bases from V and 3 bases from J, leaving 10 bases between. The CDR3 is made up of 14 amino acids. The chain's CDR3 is CASSLHGRDTEAFF. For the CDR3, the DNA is TGTGCCAGCAGCTTACACGGTCGGGACACTGAAGCTTTCTTT. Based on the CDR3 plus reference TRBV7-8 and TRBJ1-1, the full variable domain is GAGVSQSPRYKVAKRGQDVALRCDPISGHVSLFWYQQALGQGPEFLTYFQNEAQLDKSGLPSDRFFAERPEGSVSTLKIQRTQQEDSAVYLCASSLHGRDTEAFFGQGTRLTVV.

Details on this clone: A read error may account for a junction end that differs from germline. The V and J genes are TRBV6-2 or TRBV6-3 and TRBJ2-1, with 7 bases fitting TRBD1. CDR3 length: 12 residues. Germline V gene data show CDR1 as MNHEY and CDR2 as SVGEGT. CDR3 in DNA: TGTGCCGGCAGTCAGGGGGTGAATGAGCAGTTCTTC. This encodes CAGSQGVNEQFF.

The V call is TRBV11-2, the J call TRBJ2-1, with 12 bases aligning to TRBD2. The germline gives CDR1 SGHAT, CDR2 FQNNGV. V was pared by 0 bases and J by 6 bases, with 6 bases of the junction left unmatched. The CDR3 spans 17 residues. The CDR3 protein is CASSLDSGLAGSNEQFF. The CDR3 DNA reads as TGTGCCAGCAGCTTAGATTCCGGACTAGCGGGGAGCAATGAGCAGTTCTTC.

The CDR3 spells CASSLGRDRDNSPLHF. The CDR3 region has the DNA TGTGCCAGCAGTTTAGGCCGAGACAGGGATAATTCACCCCTCCACTTT. The genes are TRBV28 and TRBJ1-6; 7 bases fit TRBD1. J was trimmed by 5 bases and V by 2 bases; bases with no gene match: 6. Germline V gene sequence: CDR1 MDHEN, CDR2 SYDVKM. The CDR3 totals 16 residues.

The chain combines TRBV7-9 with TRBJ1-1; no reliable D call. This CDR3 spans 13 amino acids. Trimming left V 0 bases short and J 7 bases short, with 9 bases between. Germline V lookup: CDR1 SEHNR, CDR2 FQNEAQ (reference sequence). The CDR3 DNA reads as TGTGCCAGCAGCTTAGCGCTGGCGGATGAAGCTTTCTTT. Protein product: CASSLALADEAFF.

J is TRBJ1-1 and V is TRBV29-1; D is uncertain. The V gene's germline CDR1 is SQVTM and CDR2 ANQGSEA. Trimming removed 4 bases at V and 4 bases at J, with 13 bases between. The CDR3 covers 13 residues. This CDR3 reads CSVVRDRGTEAFF. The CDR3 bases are TGCAGCGTTGTGAGGGATCGAGGCACTGAAGCTTTCTTT.

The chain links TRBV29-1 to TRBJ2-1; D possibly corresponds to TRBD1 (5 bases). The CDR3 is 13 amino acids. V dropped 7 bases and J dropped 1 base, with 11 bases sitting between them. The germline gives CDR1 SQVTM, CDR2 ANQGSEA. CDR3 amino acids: CSARQWSYNEQFF. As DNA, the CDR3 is TGCAGCGCTCGACAGTGGTCCTACAATGAGCAGTTCTTC.